This is a list of T cell receptor beta chains from one sample in a study of Ad26.COV2.S vaccination and SARS-CoV-2 variants. Here immunoSEQ multiplex PCR was the method, and the copy in TCRdb shows in-frame clones only, minus some. The data contain hundreds of thousands of clones, more than 70% of them singletons. The sample was peripheral blood, taken in a trial of Ad26.COV2.S vaccine versus placebo. Every receptor here comes from a person between 18 and 59 years old who received the Ad26.COV2.S COVID-19 vaccine or a placebo. Each CDR3 is given with its conserved first and last residue.

cdr3_aa	v_call	j_call
CAISQGQMAGYEQYF	TRBV10-3	TRBJ2-7
CASSEYRGGSEKLFF	TRBV25-1	TRBJ1-4
CATSARGSSYNEQFF	TRBV24-1	TRBJ2-1
CASSLAGGNTEAFF	TRBV7-9	TRBJ1-1
CASSATGTGNQPQHF	TRBV5-1	TRBJ1-5
CASSTSGGSGNEKLFF	TRBV7-9	TRBJ1-4
CASGFTTGEKGNTEAFF	TRBV12-5	TRBJ1-1
CAWSAGQRRQYF	TRBV30	TRBJ2-7
CASSPSRQTQYF	TRBV7-8	TRBJ2-3
CSASPLGPGGRETQYF	TRBV20-1	TRBJ2-5
CATSRDLGGEAPLHF	TRBV15	TRBJ1-6
CASSLRLTGTTDTQYF	TRBV5-6	TRBJ2-3
CASEDRPSGNTIYF	TRBV19	TRBJ1-3
CASSRRGGQNTGELFF	TRBV14	TRBJ2-2
CAIRDRLSSYNSPLHF	TRBV10-3	TRBJ1-6
CASSYGGTEAFF	TRBV6-2/TRBV6-3	TRBJ1-1
CASSYSRAGSYGYTF	TRBV7-9	TRBJ1-2
CASSYSGQGYDSPLHF	TRBV6-5	TRBJ1-6
CASSYRAEQYF	TRBV19	TRBJ2-7
CASSQTSGILQETQYF	TRBV3-1/TRBV3-2	TRBJ2-5
CASSLYTAGGYYEQYF	TRBV7-2	TRBJ2-7
CASSETRDRVNYGYTF	TRBV6-1	TRBJ1-2
CASSTLRDYGYTF	TRBV6-5	TRBJ1-2
CASSLQLMNTEAFF	TRBV5-4	TRBJ1-1
CASNRRGGSPYEQYF	TRBV19	TRBJ2-7
CASRWGREETQYF	TRBV7-9	TRBJ2-5
CASSLGGGQETQYF	TRBV7-2	TRBJ2-5
CASSRDRETRRGGYTF	TRBV2	TRBJ1-2
CASSYSDREDETQYF	TRBV6-2/TRBV6-3	TRBJ2-5
CASSQLGNSPLHF	TRBV3-1/TRBV3-2	TRBJ1-6
CAITTGQGRSGANVLTF	TRBV10-3	TRBJ2-6
CATSDFNGLTYNEQFF	TRBV24-1	TRBJ2-1
CASSLVGTANTEAFF	TRBV5-6	TRBJ1-1
CASSFMGTLYF	TRBV28	TRBJ2-7
CASSFLGQGASQPQHF	TRBV5-4	TRBJ1-5